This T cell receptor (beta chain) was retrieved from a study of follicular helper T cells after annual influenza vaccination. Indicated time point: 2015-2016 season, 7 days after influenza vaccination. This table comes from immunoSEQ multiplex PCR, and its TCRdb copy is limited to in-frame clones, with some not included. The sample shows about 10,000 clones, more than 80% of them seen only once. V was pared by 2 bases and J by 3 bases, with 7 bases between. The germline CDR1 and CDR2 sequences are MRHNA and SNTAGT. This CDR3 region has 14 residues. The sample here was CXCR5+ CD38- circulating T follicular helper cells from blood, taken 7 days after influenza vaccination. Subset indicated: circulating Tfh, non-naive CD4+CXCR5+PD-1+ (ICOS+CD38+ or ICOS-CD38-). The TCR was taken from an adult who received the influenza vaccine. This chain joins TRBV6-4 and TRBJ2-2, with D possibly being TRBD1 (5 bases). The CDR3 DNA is TGTGCCAGCAGTGACACCAGGGACACCGGGGAGCTGTTTTTT. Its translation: CASSDTRDTGELFF.